A selection of T cell receptor beta chains follows, all from one sample in a study of Ad26.COV2.S vaccination and SARS-CoV-2 variants. Here immunoSEQ multiplex PCR was the method, and the copy in TCRdb shows in-frame clones only, minus some. In the table there are hundreds of thousands of clones, around 89% of which are singletons. The sequencing used peripheral blood, collected in a trial of Ad26.COV2.S vaccine versus placebo. The receptors come from a person between 18 and 59 years old who received the Ad26.COV2.S COVID-19 vaccine or a placebo. The CDR3 runs from the conserved cysteine through the conserved F or W. The D gene is left open where the match is weak. Some rows mark clone size as missing; the rest say once, few, many or name a class of expanded clone.

d_call	v_call	j_call	clone_size	cdr3_aa	cdr3_nt
TRBD1	TRBV5-6	TRBJ1-1	-	CASSLGTGLNTEAFF	TGTGCCAGCAGCTTGGGGACAGGGTTGAACACTGAAGCTTTCTTT
TRBD2	TRBV27	TRBJ2-1	-	CASSSGTSGRNEQFF	TGTGCCAGCAGTTCCGGGACTAGCGGGAGGAATGAGCAGTTCTTC
-	TRBV5-6	TRBJ2-3	-	CASSLLVVLGGQRGDTQYF	TGTGCCAGCAGCCTCCTAGTGGTACTTGGCGGCCAAAGGGGAGATACGCAGTATTTT
TRBD1	TRBV7-9	TRBJ1-5	-	CASSSGQGARSNQPQHF	TGTGCCAGCAGCTCTGGACAGGGGGCAAGAAGCAATCAGCCCCAGCATTTT
-	TRBV7-8	TRBJ2-5	-	CASSLGQRRGGETQYF	TGTGCCAGCAGCTTAGGACAACGTAGGGGCGGGGAGACCCAGTACTTC
-	TRBV3-1/TRBV3-2	TRBJ1-2	-	CASSQAPGWGGGHGYTF	TGTGCCAGCAGCCAAGCCCCGGGATGGGGCGGGGGGCATGGCTACACCTTC
-	TRBV7-2	TRBJ1-3	-	CASSFQGKLRNTIYF	TGTGCCAGCAGCTTTCAGGGGAAGCTCAGAAACACCATATATTTT
-	TRBV5-4	TRBJ2-7	-	CASRVQGTYEQYF	TGTGCCAGCAGGGTACAGGGTACCTACGAGCAGTACTTC
-	TRBV12-5	TRBJ2-3	-	CASGLTPTISF	TGTGCTAGTGGTTTGACCCCAACAATTTCTTTT
TRBD1	TRBV7-3	TRBJ1-1	once	CASSPQGDTEAFF	TGTGCCAGCAGCCCACAGGGGGACACTGAAGCTTTCTTT
-	TRBV24-1	TRBJ2-2	-	CATSEPGDSTGELFF	TGTGCCACCAGTGAACCGGGAGATAGCACCGGGGAGCTGTTTTTT
TRBD1	TRBV5-1	TRBJ2-7	-	CASSLGQGALEQYF	TGCGCCAGCAGCCTGGGACAGGGGGCCCTCGAGCAGTACTTC
-	TRBV9	TRBJ1-3	-	CASSVGDGNTIYF	TGTGCCAGCAGCGTTGGGGACGGAAACACCATATATTTT
-	TRBV7-2	TRBJ2-7	-	CASSLSLAVYEQYF	TGTGCCAGCAGCTTATCACTAGCAGTCTACGAGCAGTACTTC
-	TRBV30	TRBJ1-5	-	CAWSLQGGQPQHF	TGTGCCTGGAGTCTACAGGGAGGTCAGCCCCAGCATTTT
-	TRBV10-3	TRBJ2-1	-	CAISRGQSSYNEQFF	TGTGCCATCAGTCGCGGTCAAAGCTCCTACAATGAGCAGTTCTTC
-	TRBV30	TRBJ1-2	-	CAWSSAGRYYGYTF	TGTGCCTGGAGTTCCGCAGGACGCTACTATGGCTACACCTTC
-	TRBV19	TRBJ1-4	-	CASSKSWTAGDEKLFF	TGTGCCAGTAGTAAATCCTGGACAGCAGGAGATGAAAAACTGTTTTTT
-	TRBV30	TRBJ1-2	once	CAWTTTNYGYTF	TGTGCTTGGACCACAACTAACTATGGCTACACCTTC
-	TRBV5-5	TRBJ2-6	-	CASSLDVSGANVLTF	TGTGCCAGCAGCTTGGACGTCTCTGGGGCCAACGTCCTGACTTTC
-	TRBV6-5	TRBJ1-1	-	CASSSGTLNTEAFF	TGTGCCAGCAGTTCCGGGACACTTAACACTGAAGCTTTCTTT
TRBD1	TRBV5-1	TRBJ2-3	-	CASSLDRADADTQYF	TGCGCCAGCAGCTTAGACAGGGCGGATGCAGATACGCAGTATTTT
TRBD2	TRBV3-1/TRBV3-2	TRBJ2-7	-	CASSQEPQVLAGVYEQYF	TGTGCCAGCAGCCAAGAGCCCCAGGTACTAGCGGGGGTTTACGAGCAGTACTTC
-	TRBV10-3	TRBJ2-7	few	CAISIQGTPRYEQYF	TGTGCCATCAGTATCCAGGGCACTCCACGGTACGAGCAGTACTTC
-	TRBV27	TRBJ1-5	-	CASSLPNQPQHF	TGTGCCAGCAGTTTGCCGAATCAGCCCCAGCATTTT
TRBD1	TRBV7-9	TRBJ2-3	-	CASLRQGWDTQYF	TGTGCCAGCTTGCGACAGGGATGGGATACGCAGTATTTT
-	TRBV24-1	TRBJ2-5	-	CATSEGRFYQETQYF	TGTGCCACCAGTGAGGGGCGCTTTTACCAAGAGACCCAGTACTTC
TRBD2	TRBV19	TRBJ2-5	-	CASSPGLAGGQETQYF	TGTGCCAGTAGTCCTGGGCTAGCGGGGGGGCAAGAGACCCAGTACTTC
TRBD1	TRBV13	TRBJ1-1	few	CASSHRQGMNTEAFF	TGTGCCAGCAGCCACAGACAGGGAATGAACACTGAAGCTTTCTTT
TRBD1	TRBV24-1	TRBJ2-3	-	CATSVTGGTDTQYF	TGTGCCACCAGTGTGACAGGGGGCACAGATACGCAGTATTTT
TRBD2	TRBV2	TRBJ2-6	-	CASSIAGSSGANVLTF	TGTGCCAGCAGTATAGCGGGGTCCTCTGGGGCCAACGTCCTGACTTTC
TRBD1	TRBV19	TRBJ1-2	-	CASIRTGRDYGYTF	TGTGCCAGTATTCGGACAGGGAGGGACTATGGCTACACCTTC
-	TRBV5-1	TRBJ1-4	-	CASSYRTATNEKLFF	TGCGCCAGCAGCTATCGGACTGCAACTAATGAAAAACTGTTTTTT
-	TRBV27	TRBJ2-1	-	CASSLSAHEQFF	TGTGCCAGCAGTTTGAGTGCTCATGAGCAGTTCTTC
TRBD1	TRBV6-6	TRBJ1-5	few	CASREDRANQPQHF	TGTGCCAGCAGGGAGGACAGGGCTAATCAGCCCCAGCATTTT
-	TRBV6-5	TRBJ2-2	-	CASSLGELFF	TGTGCCAGCAGTTTGGGGGAGCTGTTTTTT
-	TRBV5-1	TRBJ2-1	-	CASSPDPTGTFDSYNEQFF	TGCGCCAGCAGCCCGGATCCCACGGGGACCTTTGACTCCTACAATGAGCAGTTCTTC
-	TRBV5-1	TRBJ1-1	-	CASSKQPGDTEAFF	TGCGCCAGCAGCAAACAGCCAGGGGACACTGAAGCTTTCTTT
-	TRBV9	TRBJ2-7	-	CACGAGVYEQYF	TGTGCCTGCGGAGCGGGCGTCTACGAGCAGTACTTC
TRBD2	TRBV18	TRBJ2-5	-	CASSPGLAGHQETQYF	TGTGCCAGCTCACCGGGACTAGCGGGACACCAAGAGACCCAGTACTTC
-	TRBV14	TRBJ1-6	-	CASSQAGSYNSPLHF	TGTGCCAGCAGCCAAGCTGGCTCCTATAATTCACCCCTCCACTTT
-	TRBV30	TRBJ2-6	-	CAWNGVTSSGANVLTF	TGTGCCTGGAACGGGGTTACCTCTTCTGGGGCCAACGTCCTGACTTTC
-	TRBV3-1/TRBV3-2	TRBJ1-2	once	CASSQKNNYGYTF	TGTGCCAGCAGCCAAAAAAACAACTATGGCTACACCTTC